These T cell receptor beta chains were read from a single sample in a study of blood T cells in healthy people across ages. One entry per CDR3 protein, called by TCRdb with MiXCR from the 5' RACE reads. This repertoire shows 650,000 to 1,000,000 distinct CDR3 sequences, about half found once; its top ten account for 15% to 20%. The sequenced material came from blood. These receptor sequences come from an elderly man in good health. The CDR3 runs from the conserved cysteine through the conserved F or W. Fields, in order: D gene, V gene, clone size, J gene, CDR3 protein, CDR3 DNA. A D gene is named only where the DNA matches it firmly. For some rows the clone size is stated as once, few or many, or as a class when expanded; others skip it.

-	TRBV20-1	-	TRBJ2-3	CSAVIESTDTQYF	TGCAGTGCTGTAATAGAGAGCACAGATACGCAGTATTTT
TRBD1	TRBV7-9	once	TRBJ2-5	CASSKPGQGQETQYF	TGTGCCAGCAGCAAACCGGGACAGGGGCAAGAGACCCAGTACTTC
-	TRBV5-4	-	TRBJ1-6	CASSSVRGSPLHF	TGTGCCAGCAGCTCTGTTCGCGGGTCACCCCTCCACTTT
-	TRBV4-1	-	TRBJ2-7	CASSQVARYNEQYF	TGCGCCAGCAGCCAAGTTGCGAGGTACAATGAGCAGTACTTC
TRBD2	TRBV20-1	-	TRBJ2-3	CSAGPPNSGRAADTQYF	TGCAGTGCTGGACCCCCCAATAGCGGGAGGGCAGCAGATACGCAGTATTTT
TRBD2	TRBV5-1	-	TRBJ2-3	CASSSTSVTDTQYF	TGCGCCAGCAGCTCGACTAGCGTGACAGATACGCAGTATTTT
-	TRBV5-1	few	TRBJ2-5	CASSTTVQETQYF	TGCGCCAGCAGCACGACAGTTCAAGAGACCCAGTACTTC
TRBD2	TRBV7-2	few	TRBJ2-7	CASSSRPGLAVEQYF	TGTGCCAGCAGCTCTAGGCCTGGACTAGCGGTCGAGCAGTACTTC
TRBD1	TRBV2	-	TRBJ1-2	CASDAQGTGLYGYTF	TGTGCCAGCGATGCCCAGGGGACAGGGCTTTATGGCTACACCTTC
-	TRBV20-1	-	TRBJ1-2	CSARRGDHWGYTF	TGCAGTGCTAGGAGGGGAGACCACTGGGGCTACACCTTC
-	TRBV20-1	-	TRBJ1-1	CSARDPRRTEAFF	TGCAGTGCTAGAGACCCTCGACGGACTGAAGCTTTCTTT
TRBD2	TRBV9	-	TRBJ2-2	CASTPSGTTNTGELFF	TGTGCCAGCACCCCCTCCGGGACTACCAACACCGGGGAGCTGTTTTTT
-	TRBV13	-	TRBJ1-2	CASSLTSTYGYTF	TGTGCCAGCAGCTTGACCTCAACCTATGGCTACACCTTC
-	TRBV6-2/TRBV6-3	-	TRBJ2-7	CASSYWAGFFYEQYF	TGTGCCAGCAGTTATTGGGCAGGGTTTTTCTACGAGCAGTACTTC
-	TRBV12-3/TRBV12-4	-	TRBJ2-3	CASSFRRLYTDTQYF	TGTGCCAGCAGTTTCAGAAGGCTTTACACAGATACGCAGTATTTT
-	TRBV5-1	-	TRBJ2-7	CASRDGTYEQYF	TGCGCCAGCAGGGACGGAACCTACGAGCAGTACTTC
-	TRBV4-1	-	TRBJ1-1	CASSLRGVAFF	TGCGCCAGCAGCCTCCGAGGGGTAGCTTTCTTT
TRBD2	TRBV10-3	-	TRBJ2-1	CAISGNSGRDSSDEQFF	TGTGCCATCAGTGGAAATAGCGGGAGGGATTCTTCGGATGAGCAGTTCTTC
-	TRBV7-2	-	TRBJ2-1	CASSARTARYNEQFF	TGTGCCAGCAGCGCCAGGACCGCCCGCTACAATGAGCAGTTCTTC
-	TRBV20-1	few	TRBJ2-7	CSARDPPGSVNYEQYF	TGCAGTGCTAGAGACCCCCCCGGGAGCGTAAACTACGAGCAGTACTTC
TRBD2	TRBV4-3	-	TRBJ2-3	CASSQGLAGSLGDTQYF	TGCGCCAGCAGCCAAGGGCTAGCGGGGAGTCTCGGAGATACGCAGTATTTT
-	TRBV29-1	-	TRBJ2-5	CSVELVGRRGETQYF	TGCAGCGTTGAATTAGTGGGGCGGAGGGGGGAGACCCAGTACTTC
-	TRBV7-8	many	TRBJ2-4	CASSGGQLAKNIQYF	TGTGCCAGCAGCGGAGGACAGTTAGCCAAAAACATTCAGTACTTC
-	TRBV5-1	-	TRBJ2-1	CASSHEPRSQAYNEQFF	TGCGCCAGCAGCCACGAGCCGCGTTCGCAGGCCTACAATGAGCAGTTCTTC
-	TRBV7-3	few	TRBJ2-1	CASSWNRADEQFF	TGTGCCAGCAGCTGGAACAGGGCGGATGAGCAGTTCTTC
TRBD2	TRBV12-3/TRBV12-4	few	TRBJ2-1	CASSLDFGTRMWVYNEQFF	TGTGCCAGCAGTTTAGACTTCGGGACTAGAATGTGGGTCTACAATGAGCAGTTCTTC
-	TRBV3-1	-	TRBJ2-7	CASSQEGATGAYEQYF	TGTGCCAGCAGCCAAGAAGGCGCGACGGGCGCCTACGAGCAGTACTTC
-	TRBV12-3/TRBV12-4	-	TRBJ2-5	CASSWARAETQYF	TGTGCCAGCAGTTGGGCCAGGGCAGAGACCCAGTACTTC
TRBD2	TRBV7-2	-	TRBJ2-6	CASSLGLAGDPSGANVLTF	TGTGCCAGCAGCCTTGGACTAGCGGGAGACCCCTCTGGGGCCAACGTCCTGACTTTC
-	TRBV25-1	-	TRBJ2-7	CASAAALGGYEQYF	TGTGCCAGCGCGGCCGCGTTGGGGGGCTACGAGCAGTACTTC
-	TRBV12-3/TRBV12-4	few	TRBJ2-3	CASFLGGARIDTQYF	TGTGCCAGCTTCTTGGGGGGGGCGAGGATAGATACGCAGTATTTT
-	TRBV27	-	TRBJ2-7	CASSWVGPSRTEQYF	TGTGCCAGCAGTTGGGTGGGACCAAGCAGAACCGAGCAGTACTTC
TRBD1	TRBV29-1	-	TRBJ2-3	CSVIRGDTQYF	TGCAGCGTTATCAGGGGGGATACGCAGTATTTT
-	TRBV7-2	-	TRBJ2-5	CASSLDPNNEQYF	TGTGCCAGCAGCTTAGATCCGAACAATGAGCAGTACTTC
-	TRBV6-2/TRBV6-3	-	TRBJ1-5	CASSYGLRNNQPQHF	TGTGCCAGCAGTTACGGTTTGAGAAACAATCAGCCCCAGCATTTT
TRBD1	TRBV5-1	-	TRBJ2-7	CASSPMTGHTYEQYF	TGCGCCAGCAGCCCCATGACAGGGCATACCTACGAGCAGTACTTC
TRBD1	TRBV7-2	-	TRBJ2-5	CASSLGQGAWNEQYF	TGTGCCAGCAGCTTAGGGCAGGGGGCTTGGAATGAGCAGTACTTC
-	TRBV20-1	few	TRBJ2-4	CSVGPSHGGLLAKNIQYF	TGCAGTGTAGGCCCATCTCACGGAGGACTTTTAGCCAAAAACATTCAGTACTTC
TRBD2	TRBV7-2	few	TRBJ2-5	CASLRTSGSSETQYF	TGTGCCAGTCTGAGAACTAGCGGGAGTTCGGAGACCCAGTACTTC
-	TRBV29-1	-	TRBJ2-4	CSVGRSWEVNEQYF	TGCAGCGTGGGACGTTCATGGGAGGTCAACGAACAGTACTTC
TRBD2	TRBV29-1	-	TRBJ2-7	CSGLAGGYEQYF	TGCAGCGGACTAGCGGGAGGCTACGAGCAGTACTTC
TRBD1	TRBV29-1	few	TRBJ2-7	CSVEGQGVDEQYF	TGCAGCGTTGAGGGACAGGGGGTCGACGAGCAGTACTTC
-	TRBV10-1	few	TRBJ2-3	CASSEVASGTDTQYF	TGCGCCAGCAGTGAGGTTGCTAGCGGCACAGATACGCAGTATTTT
-	TRBV5-6	-	TRBJ2-7	CASSLVAGVHEQYF	TGTGCCAGCAGCTTGGTAGCAGGGGTCCATGAGCAGTACTTC
-	TRBV18	-	TRBJ1-2	CASSPPDGTQRGYTF	TGTGCCAGCTCACCACCCGACGGGACCCAACGGGGCTACACCTTC
-	TRBV10-3	-	TRBJ2-7	CATGVDTSSYEQYF	TGTGCCACCGGGGTGGATACAAGCTCCTACGAGCAGTACTTC
-	TRBV5-1	-	TRBJ2-5	CASSLVKGPPWETQYF	TGCGCCAGCAGCTTGGTCAAGGGGCCCCCTTGGGAGACCCAGTACTTC
-	TRBV28	many	TRBJ1-2	CATEAHYGYTF	TGTGCCACCGAGGCGCACTATGGCTACACCTTC
TRBD2	TRBV12-3/TRBV12-4	few	TRBJ2-1	CASSSPSRGSSYNEQFF	TGTGCCAGCAGCTCCCCCTCACGCGGGAGCTCCTACAATGAGCAGTTCTTC
-	TRBV20-1	-	TRBJ1-5	CSARAGGQNQPQHF	TGCAGTGCTAGAGCGGGGGGGCAGAATCAGCCCCAGCATTTT
TRBD1	TRBV15	-	TRBJ2-1	CATSRSRTGVDEQFF	TGTGCCACCAGCAGAAGCCGGACAGGGGTTGATGAGCAGTTCTTC
-	TRBV11-2	few	TRBJ2-5	CASSLVTGYNEQYF	TGTGCCAGCAGCTTAGTAACGGGATACAATGAGCAGTACTTC
TRBD1	TRBV7-2	few	TRBJ1-1	CASSRDRDRAFF	TGTGCCAGCAGCCGCGACAGGGACCGAGCTTTCTTT
-	TRBV20-1	-	TRBJ2-7	CSAPDGVRAYEQYF	TGCAGTGCCCCAGACGGGGTGAGGGCCTACGAGCAGTACTTC
-	TRBV12-3/TRBV12-4	-	TRBJ2-3	CASSLAAYTQYF	TGTGCCAGCAGCCTGGCAGCTTATACGCAGTATTTT
-	TRBV3-1	-	TRBJ2-7	CASGVYYEQYF	TGTGCCAGCGGGGTCTATTACGAGCAGTACTTC
-	TRBV5-1	-	TRBJ1-1	CASSYRTRNAEAFF	TGCGCCAGCAGCTACCGGACGAGGAACGCTGAAGCTTTCTTT